This passage covers 9 T cell receptor beta chains from one sample sequenced in a study of T cells after posttransplantation cyclophosphamide. Sampled 1 year posttransplant, controls received myeloablative marrow transplants, methotrexate and a calcineurin inhibitor. Profiled with immunoSEQ multiplex PCR; TCRdb holds only in-frame clones, not every one. In the table there are 20,000 or so clones, more than 80% of which are singletons. This sample comprised PBMCs, obtained roughly 49 weeks after allogeneic stem cell transplant with calcineurin inhibitor and methotrexate. The source is a female patient between 25 and 45 years old who received an allogeneic stem cell transplant from an unrelated donor, was CMV-positive, and had acute and chronic GVHD. The graft donor may have contributed some T cells.

This clone was recorded only once. The chain is built from TRBV4-2 and TRBJ2-1; TRBD2 matches at 11 bases. The CDR3 covers 15 residues. Trimming removed 2 bases from V and 7 bases from J; junction bases left unmatched: 4. Germline-derived CDR1 and CDR2 are LGHNA and YNFKEQ. The CDR3 here is CASSQLAGGQNEQFF. CDR3 DNA sequence: TGTGCCAGCAGCCAATTAGCGGGAGGGCAAAATGAGCAGTTCTTC.

The chain carries TRBV27 and TRBJ1-5; 7 bases align to TRBD1. CDR3 size: 15 residues. The V gene's germline CDR1 is MNHEY and CDR2 SMNVEV (reference sequence). V shed 4 bases, J shed 6 bases, and the junction held 9 bases outside the gene matches. The CDR3 nucleotides read TGTGCCAGCAGTTCGGGAGGGGGCCCCCCTCAGCCCCAGCATTTT. Protein product: CASSSGGGPPQPQHF.

The chain couples TRBV30 to TRBJ2-1; 7 bases agree with TRBD2. Germline V gene lookup returns CDR1 GTSNPN and CDR2 SVGIG (reference sequence). The CDR3 extends over 15 amino acids. V lost 0 bases and J lost 6; bases outside the gene matches: 8. CDR3 coding DNA: TGTGCCTGGAGTGTCGGGCTAGCGGTGGTCAATGAGCAGTTCTTC. This codes for CAWSVGLAVVNEQFF.

The rearrangement uses TRBV5-1 and TRBJ2-7; 13 bases match TRBD2. Germline CDR1 is SGHRS and CDR2 is YFSETQ. J lost 6 bases, V lost 5 bases, and 11 bases had no gene match. The CDR3 sequence is 16 residues long. CDR3 bases: TGCGCCAGCAGGTGGACTAGCGGGAGCCGGGTGGTCGAGCAGTACTTC. It encodes CASRWTSGSRVVEQYF.

The chain has TRBV4-1 and TRBJ1-2; 8 bases align to TRBD1. The junction had 6 bases not matched to a gene; V was cut back by 5 bases and J by 4 bases. Germline lookup yields CDR1 MGHRA and CDR2 YSYEKL. This CDR3 region has 14 residues. The CDR3: CASSITGGSYGYTF. As DNA, the CDR3 is TGCGCCAGCAGCATTACAGGGGGAAGCTATGGCTACACCTTC.

The genes are TRBV6-1 and TRBJ1-1, with TRBD1 as a possible D gene (6 bases). Trimming shortened V by 5 bases and J by 1 base, and 8 bases separated the two germline ends. CDR3 length: 13 residues. CDR1 is MNHNS, CDR2 SASEGT, per germline. CDR3 coding DNA: TGTGCCAGCAGTCAGACAGGGAACACTGAAGCTTTCTTT. Protein sequence: CASSQTGNTEAFF.

In the case of this clone: Distinct nucleotide sequences in the sample also encode this CDR3. The chain uses TRBV27 and TRBJ1-1; D perhaps matches TRBD1 (5 bases). Trimming left V 7 bases short and J 4 bases short, with 22 bases between. Germline V gene lookup returns CDR1 MNHEY and CDR2 SMNVEV (reference sequence). The CDR3 covers 16 residues. The CDR3 nucleotides are TGTGCCAGCACTTCTACGGGCGGGGGTCTAGGCACTGAAGCTTTCTTT. This sequence encodes CASTSTGGGLGTEAFF.

This clone was detected only a few times. The chain uses TRBV10-3 and TRBJ1-2; TRBD1 matches at 8 bases. The V gene end was trimmed by 2 bases and the J gene end by 4 bases; junction bases not matched to a gene: 3. This CDR3 is built from 14 residues. Germline CDR1 reads ENHRY; CDR2 reads SYGVKD. CDR3 DNA: TGTGCCATCAGTGAGATGGGGACAGGCTATGGCTACACCTTC. This translates into CAISEMGTGYGYTF.

V and J are TRBV5-1 and TRBJ2-5, with a tentative D call TRBD1 (6 bases). Trimming stripped 4 bases from V and 2 bases from J, with 9 bases between. Germline V gives CDR1 SGHRS, CDR2 YFSETQ. The CDR3 length is 13 residues. CDR3 bases: TGCGCCAGCAGCCTACAGGGTCAAGAGACCCAGTACTTC. Translating gives CASSLQGQETQYF.